This TCR beta chain was recorded in a study of blood T cell repertoires in COVID-19. The ends were cut back, 4 bases at V and 8 bases at J, with 15 bases in the middle. The germline V gene has CDR1 SGHTA and CDR2 FQGNSA. CDR3 length: 14 amino acids. The assay was immunoSEQ multiplex PCR, and TCRdb's table has in-frame clones only and misses some. The data show roughly 500,000 clones, approximately 87% seen once. The sequence was obtained from a woman in her 40s who had recovered from COVID-19. The chain joins TRBV7-2 to TRBJ2-1; TRBD1 might be the D (5 bases). Material: PBMCs or T cells enriched from blood (not recorded which). CDR3 in DNA: TGTGCCAGCAGCTACAGGAGTGGTGTCCATGAGCAGTTCTTC. It yields the protein CASSYRSGVHEQFF.